This entry is about one TCR beta chain. Its target is unknown. Assay: immunoSEQ multiplex PCR; the TCRdb copy retains only in-frame clones and omits some. Of around 40,000 clones listed, more than 60% are singletons. The data derive from a study of a mutant IDH1 vaccine in newly diagnosed glioma. Study context: The initiation of vaccination occurred 4-6 weeks after radiotherapy alone, or with temozolomide cycles. Sex among treated patients split roughly 60% male, about 40% female; mean age was approximately 40 years. Earlier therapy was either radiotherapy, temozolomide, or both, and most got both.

As to time point: week 23, last vaccination. Each dose delivered 300 ug of mutant IDH1 20-mer peptide subcutaneously with imiquimod. Donor diagnoses consisted of new WHO grade 3 or 4 IDH1-mutant, ATRX-lost astrocytomas. This CDR3 comprises 12 residues. CDR1 is SQVTM and CDR2 is ANQGSEA in the germline V gene. V was clipped by 7 bases and J by 7 bases; unmatched bases: 3. The TCR comes from a woman between 40 and 55 years old with glioma. Some clones in this sample may be carry-over from other donors' samples. This chain links TRBV29-1 with TRBJ2-1, with TRBD2 identical over 11 bases. The sequenced sample was PBMCs, obtained from a glioma patient whose treatment included an IDH1 peptide vaccine. Here the CDR3 reads CSAGTSGNEQFF. As DNA, the CDR3 is TGCAGCGCCGGGACTAGCGGTAATGAGCAGTTCTTC.